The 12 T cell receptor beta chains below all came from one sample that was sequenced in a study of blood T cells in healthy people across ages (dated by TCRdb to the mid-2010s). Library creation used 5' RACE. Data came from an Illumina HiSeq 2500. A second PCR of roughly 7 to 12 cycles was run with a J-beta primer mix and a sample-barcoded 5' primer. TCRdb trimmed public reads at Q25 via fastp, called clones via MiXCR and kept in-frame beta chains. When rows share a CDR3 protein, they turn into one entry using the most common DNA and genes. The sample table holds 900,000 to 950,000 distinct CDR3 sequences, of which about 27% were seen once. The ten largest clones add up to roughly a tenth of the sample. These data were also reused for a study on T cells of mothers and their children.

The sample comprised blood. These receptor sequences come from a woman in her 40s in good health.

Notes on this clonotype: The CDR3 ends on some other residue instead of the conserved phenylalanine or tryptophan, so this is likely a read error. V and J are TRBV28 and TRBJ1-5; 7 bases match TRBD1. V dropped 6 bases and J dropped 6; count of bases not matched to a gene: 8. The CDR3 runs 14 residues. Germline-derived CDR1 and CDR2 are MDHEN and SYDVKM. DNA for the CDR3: TGTGCCAGCAGATCTCAGGGGGTTAGTCAGCCCCAGCATTGT. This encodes CASRSQGVSQPQHC.

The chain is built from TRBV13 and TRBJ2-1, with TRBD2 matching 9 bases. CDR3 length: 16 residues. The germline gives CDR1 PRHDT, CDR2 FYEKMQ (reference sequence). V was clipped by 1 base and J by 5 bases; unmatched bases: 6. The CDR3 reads CASSLDSGGTNNEQFF. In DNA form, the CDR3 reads TGTGCCAGCAGCTTAGACAGCGGGGGGACAAACAATGAGCAGTTCTTC.

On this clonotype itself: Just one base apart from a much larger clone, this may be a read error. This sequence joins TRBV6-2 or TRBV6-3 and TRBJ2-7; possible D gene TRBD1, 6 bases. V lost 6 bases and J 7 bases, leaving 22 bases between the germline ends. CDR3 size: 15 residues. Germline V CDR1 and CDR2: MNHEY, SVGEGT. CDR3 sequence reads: CASRWTETSYNEQYF. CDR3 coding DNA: TGTGCCAGCAGATGGACAGAAACATCCTACAATGAGCAGTACTTC.

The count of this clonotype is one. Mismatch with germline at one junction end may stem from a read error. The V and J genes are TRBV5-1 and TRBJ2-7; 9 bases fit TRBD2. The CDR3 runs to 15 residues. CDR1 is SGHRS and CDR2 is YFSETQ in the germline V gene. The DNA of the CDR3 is TGTGCCAACAGCTTGTCGAGCGGGGGGAAGATGGGGCAGTACTTC. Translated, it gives CANSLSSGGKMGQYF.

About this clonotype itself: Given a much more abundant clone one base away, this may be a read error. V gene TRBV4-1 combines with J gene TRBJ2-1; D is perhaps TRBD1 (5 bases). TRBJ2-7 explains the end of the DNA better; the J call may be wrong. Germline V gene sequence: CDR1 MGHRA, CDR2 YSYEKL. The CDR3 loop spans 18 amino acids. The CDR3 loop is CASSQEGEGINLYNEQYF. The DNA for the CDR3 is TGCGCCAGCAGCCAAGAAGGGGAAGGAATAAACCTCTACAATGAGCAGTACTTC.

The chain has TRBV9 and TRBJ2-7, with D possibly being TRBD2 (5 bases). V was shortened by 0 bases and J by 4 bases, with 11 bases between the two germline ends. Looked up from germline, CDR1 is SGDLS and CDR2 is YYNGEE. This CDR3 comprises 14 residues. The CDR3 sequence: CASSVGTGFYEQYF. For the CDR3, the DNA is TGTGCCAGCAGCGTAGGGACGGGATTTTACGAGCAGTACTTC.

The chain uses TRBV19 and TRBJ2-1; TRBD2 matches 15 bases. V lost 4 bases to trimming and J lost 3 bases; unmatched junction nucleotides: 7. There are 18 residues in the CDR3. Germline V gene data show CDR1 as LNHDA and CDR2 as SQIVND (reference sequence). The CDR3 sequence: CASSRGGLAGGNYNEQFF. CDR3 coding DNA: TGTGCCAGTAGTAGGGGGGGACTAGCGGGGGGTAACTACAATGAGCAGTTCTTC.

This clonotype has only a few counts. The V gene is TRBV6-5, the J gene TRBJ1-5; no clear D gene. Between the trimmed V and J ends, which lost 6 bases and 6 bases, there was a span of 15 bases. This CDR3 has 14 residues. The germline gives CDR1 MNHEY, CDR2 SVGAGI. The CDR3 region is CASSRGYQTQPQHF. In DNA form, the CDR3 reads TGTGCCAGCAGCCGGGGTTACCAAACTCAGCCCCAGCATTTT.

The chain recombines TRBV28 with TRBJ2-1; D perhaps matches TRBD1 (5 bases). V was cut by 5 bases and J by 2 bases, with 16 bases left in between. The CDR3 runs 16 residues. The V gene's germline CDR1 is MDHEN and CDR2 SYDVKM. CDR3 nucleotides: TGTGCCAGCAGTCCTCAGGGTAGAGCCACCTACAATGAGCAGTTCTTC. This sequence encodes CASSPQGRATYNEQFF.

CDR3 residues: CASLRGTNGYTF. The CDR3 coding sequence is TGTGCCAGTCTCAGGGGGACTAATGGCTACACCTTC. The chain couples TRBV12-3 or TRBV12-4 to TRBJ1-2, with 7 bases matching TRBD1. V shed 9 bases and J 6 bases; nucleotides not matched to a gene: 7. The CDR3 is made up of 12 amino acids.

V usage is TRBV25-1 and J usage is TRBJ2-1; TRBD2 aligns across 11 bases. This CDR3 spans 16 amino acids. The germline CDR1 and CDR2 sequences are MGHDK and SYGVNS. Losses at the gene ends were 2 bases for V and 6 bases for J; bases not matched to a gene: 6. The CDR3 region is CASSEGGTSGRNEQFF. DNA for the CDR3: TGTGCCAGCAGTGAAGGAGGGACTAGCGGCCGCAATGAGCAGTTCTTC.

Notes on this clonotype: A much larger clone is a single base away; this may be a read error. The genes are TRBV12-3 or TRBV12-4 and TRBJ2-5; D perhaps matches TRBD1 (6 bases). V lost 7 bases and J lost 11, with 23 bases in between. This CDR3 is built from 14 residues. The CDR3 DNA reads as TGTGCCAGCACCCTACAGGGTTCCTACAATGAGCAGTACTTC. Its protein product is CASTLQGSYNEQYF.